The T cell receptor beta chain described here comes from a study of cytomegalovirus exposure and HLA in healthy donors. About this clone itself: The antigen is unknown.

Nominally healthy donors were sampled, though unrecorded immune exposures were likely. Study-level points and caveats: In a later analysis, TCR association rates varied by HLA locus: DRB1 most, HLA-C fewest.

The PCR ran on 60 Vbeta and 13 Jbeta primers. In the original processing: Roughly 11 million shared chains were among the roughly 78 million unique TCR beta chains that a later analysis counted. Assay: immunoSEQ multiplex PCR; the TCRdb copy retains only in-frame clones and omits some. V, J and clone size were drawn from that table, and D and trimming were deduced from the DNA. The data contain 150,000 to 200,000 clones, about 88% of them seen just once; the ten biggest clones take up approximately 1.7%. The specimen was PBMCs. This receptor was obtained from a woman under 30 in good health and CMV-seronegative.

The CDR3 DNA is TGCGCCAGCAGTTTGACTAGCGGGAGGGTAGAGACCCAGTACTTC. This translates into CASSLTSGRVETQYF. This sequence joins TRBV5-1 and TRBJ2-5; 14 nucleotides match TRBD2. V lost 5 bases and J lost 4; bases outside the gene matches: 4. Germline V gene data show CDR1 as SGHRS and CDR2 as YFSETQ. The CDR3 spans 15 residues.